This T cell receptor (beta chain) was sequenced in a study of cytomegalovirus exposure and HLA in healthy donors. Study details: It was reported in a later analysis that the same platform had been used for the roughly 110 validation repertoires as for the roughly 700 first-cohort repertoires. Study-wide results and limits: Specific recognition of CMV antigens was confirmed in vitro for a few chains (all CMV-associated). Most observed TCR sequences were rare, whereas some public TCRs were detected in many donors.

Data came from immunoSEQ multiplex PCR; TCRdb stores just in-frame clones and leaves some out. The sample yields around 150,000 clones, around nine tenths seen once. While the first cohort had fewer than 850 subjects, the donors belonged to the separate validation cohort of over a hundred subjects. Per the germline V gene, CDR1 is LNHDA and CDR2 is SQIVND (reference sequence). J lost 5 bases, V lost 7 bases, and 6 bases had no gene match. The CDR3 covers 14 residues. About this clone: What it binds is not known.

The sequence came from a woman younger than 30 in good health and CMV-seropositive. The V gene is TRBV19, the J gene TRBJ1-3, with 9 positions matching TRBD1. Sequenced: PBMCs. Here the CDR3 DNA reads TGTGCCAGTATCACCACAGGGGGCCGAAACACCATATATTTT. Protein product: CASITTGGRNTIYF.